This T cell receptor (beta chain) was profiled in a study of regulatory T cells in long-lasting Graves disease. Study-wide context: Duration of antithyroid drug therapy among newly diagnosed Graves' patients was under 3 months.

V was clipped by 7 bases and J by 4 bases, with 11 bases between them. This CDR3 region has 13 residues. CDR1 and CDR2 (germline): LNHDA, SQIVND (reference sequence). Whole-study findings and limits: Persistent disease exhibited a predilection for TRBV28, TRBJ1-2 and TRBJ2-5.

Researchers made TCR beta libraries by using iRepertoire HTBI primers and running Arm-PCR on CDR3 regions. Using its own MiXCR run on the multiplex PCR reads, TCRdb lists one record per CDR3 protein. The sample yields hundreds of thousands of distinct CDR3 sequences, approximately 15% seen once. Time point given: newly diagnosed GD, antithyroid drugs for less than 3 months. Generation of the TCR library employed RNA extracted from PBMCs. Staff took roughly 9 milliliters of peripheral blood and put it into EDTA tubes. Turning to this clonotype: The target antigen is unknown.

This sample was shared with a second study, whose subject was T cells in Graves' hyperthyroidism and ophthalmopathy. As that report states: A median around six months before onset, the model predicted ophthalmopathy.

The clonotype originates from a middle-aged man with Graves disease. This chain uses TRBV19 with TRBJ2-1, with D hard to call. The sequenced sample was peripheral blood mononuclear cells (PBMCs), obtained at new diagnosis, from a patient treated with antithyroid drugs. This chain's CDR3 is CASKKGFYNEQFF. CDR3 in DNA: TGTGCCAGTAAGAAGGGTTTTTACAATGAGCAGTTCTTC.